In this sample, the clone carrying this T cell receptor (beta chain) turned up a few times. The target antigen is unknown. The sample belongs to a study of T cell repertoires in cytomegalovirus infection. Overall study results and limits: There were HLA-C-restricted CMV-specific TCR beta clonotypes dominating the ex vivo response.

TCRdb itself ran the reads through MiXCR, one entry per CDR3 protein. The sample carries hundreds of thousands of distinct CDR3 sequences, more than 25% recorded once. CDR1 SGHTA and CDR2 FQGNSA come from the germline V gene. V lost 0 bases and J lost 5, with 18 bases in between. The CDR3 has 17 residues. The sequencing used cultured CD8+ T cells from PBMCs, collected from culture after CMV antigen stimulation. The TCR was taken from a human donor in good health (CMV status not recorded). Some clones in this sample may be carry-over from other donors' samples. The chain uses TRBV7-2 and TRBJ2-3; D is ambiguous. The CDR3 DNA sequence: TGTGCCAGCAGCTTAGCGCTGGCGTCTCAACCGGGAGATACGCAGTATTTT. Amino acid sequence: CASSLALASQPGDTQYF.